This T cell receptor beta chain was sequenced for a study of T cells in localized non-small cell lung cancer. Whole-study results and caveats: Because researchers sequenced only one region of the tumor, heterogeneity is still possible. A median approximately 59 of the top 100 tumor clones appeared in adjacent lung.

On this clone: Its specificity is unknown.

Data came from immunoSEQ multiplex PCR; TCRdb stores just in-frame clones and leaves some out. The sample shows 15,000 to 20,000 clones, 90% of them seen only once. Germline V gives CDR1 SGHTA, CDR2 FQGNSA. V was cut by 3 bases and J by 2 bases, with 17 bases left in between. This CDR3 is built from 17 residues. The rearrangement uses TRBV7-2 and TRBJ2-1, with D tentatively TRBD1 or TRBD2 (6 bases each). Sequenced here: peripheral blood mononuclear cells, sampled before any cancer treatment. The origin of this receptor is a woman aged 40-70 years with stage III lung adenocarcinoma. CDR3 bases: TGTGCCAGCAGCTTCGGGGGCTGGGGGGATACCTACAATGAGCAGTTCTTC. As protein: CASSFGGWGDTYNEQFF. The full variable domain, rest sourced from reference TRBV7-2 and TRBJ2-1, is GAGVSQSPSNKVTEKGKDVELRCDPISGHTALYWYRQSLGQGLEFLIYFQGNSAPDKSGLPSDRFSAERTGGSVSTLTIQRTQQEDSAVYLCASSFGGWGDTYNEQFFGPGTRLTVL.